These 32 T cell receptor beta chains came from one sample sequenced in a study of blood T cell repertoires in COVID-19. Measured with immunoSEQ multiplex PCR; TCRdb has only the in-frame clones, and not every one. The sample shows more than 45,000 clones, roughly nine tenths of them seen only once. The sample comprised peripheral blood. The source is a woman of 80 years or more with COVID-19, enrolled during active disease.

V and J are TRBV12-3 or TRBV12-4 and TRBJ2-3, with D unclear. The V and J ends lost 3 bases and 2 bases respectively, with 6 bases between them. This CDR3 has 13 amino acids. In DNA, the CDR3 is TGTGCCAGCAGTTTTGGCCCCACAGATACGCAGTATTTT. Protein: CASSFGPTDTQYF.

The J gene is TRBJ2-7, the V gene TRBV7-8; a weak D match, TRBD1 (8 bases). Germline values: CDR1 SGHVS, CDR2 FQNEAQ. Between the trimmed V and J ends, which lost 6 bases and 6 bases, there was a span of 15 bases. The CDR3 is made up of 13 amino acids. This CDR3 is CASRDRAGVEQYF. The CDR3 region has the DNA TGTGCCAGCAGGGACAGGGCGGGGGTCGAGCAGTACTTC.

The rearrangement joins TRBV7-2 to TRBJ2-5; 7 bases match TRBD2. This CDR3 region has 13 residues. In germline, CDR1 is SGHTA, CDR2 FQGNSA. J lost 5 bases, V lost 2 bases, and 2 bases had no gene match. CDR3 loop: CASSLFGGETQYF. In nucleotides, the CDR3 is TGTGCCAGCAGCTTATTCGGGGGGGAGACCCAGTACTTC.

The chain employs TRBV19 and TRBJ1-4; D possibly corresponds to TRBD1 (5 bases). CDR3 length equals 13 residues. Trimming shortened V by 5 bases and J by 4 bases, and 8 bases separated the two germline ends. Looked up from germline, CDR1 is LNHDA and CDR2 is SQIVND (reference sequence). CDR3 sequence: CASSRGLNEKLFF. Here the CDR3 DNA reads TGTGCCAGTAGTCGGGGACTTAATGAAAAACTGTTTTTT. The full variable domain, with the rest looked up from reference TRBV19 and TRBJ1-4, is DGGITQSPKYLFRKEGQNVTLSCEQNLNHDAMYWYRQDPGQGLRLIYYSQIVNDFQKGDIAEGYSVSREKKESFPLTVTSAQKNPTAFYLCASSRGLNEKLFFGSGTQLSVL.

The CDR3 nucleotides are TGTGCCAGCTCTCGATCCGGGACTCGTGAGCAGTTCTTC. Translation: CASSRSGTREQFF. The gene calls are TRBV18 and TRBJ2-1; D perhaps matches TRBD2 (6 bases). V lost 6 bases, J lost 9 bases, and 15 bases lay in between. CDR1 is KGHSH, CDR2 LQKENI, per germline. This CDR3 spans 13 amino acids.

A note on this clone: One end of the junction does not line up with germline, which may come from a read error. V and J are TRBV18 and TRBJ2-2, with TRBD1 identical over 9 bases. This CDR3 region has 17 residues. The germline V gene encodes CDR1 KGHSH and CDR2 LQKENI. The CDR3 coding sequence is TGTGCCAGCTCCCGCCCCGGGACAGGGAAGAACGCCGGGGAGCTGTTTTTT. It encodes CASSRPGTGKNAGELFF.

V is TRBV7-2 and J is TRBJ2-3; D is perhaps TRBD2 (6 bases). Between the trimmed V and J ends, which lost 3 bases and 5 bases, there was a span of 9 bases. The CDR3 loop spans 13 amino acids. Germline V gene sequence: CDR1 SGHTA, CDR2 FQGNSA. The CDR3 spells CASSLGLRDTQYF. The CDR3 coding sequence is TGTGCCAGCAGCTTGGGACTTCGAGATACGCAGTATTTT.

This clone came up a few times. The CDR3 sequence: CATSDRTGYYTF. CDR3 coding DNA: TGTGCCACCAGTGATCGGACAGGCTACTACACCTTC. This chain connects TRBV24-1 to TRBJ1-2; 7 bases align to TRBD1. V trimming: 3 bases; J trimming: 10 bases; junction bases outside the gene matches: 4. Per germline, CDR1 KGHDR and CDR2 SFDVKD. The CDR3 covers 12 residues.

As for this clone: In the same sample, other DNA sequences code for this CDR3. This chain joins TRBV7-8 and TRBJ1-2; perhaps TRBD1 as D (6 bases). V gave up 0 bases and J gave up 7 bases, with 12 bases separating them. CDR1 and CDR2 (germline): SGHVS, FQNEAQ. This CDR3 contains 14 residues. Written as DNA, the CDR3 is TGTGCCAGCAGCTTAGCGGAACAGGGTCGTGGCTACACCTTC. It codes for CASSLAEQGRGYTF.

V gene TRBV11-2 combines with J gene TRBJ2-7, with TRBD1 matching over 9 bases. After removal of 4 bases from V and 2 bases from J, the junction contained 3 bases not matched to a gene. This CDR3 contains 14 residues. Germline loops: CDR1 SGHAT, CDR2 FQNNGV. This CDR3 is CASSSTGGTYEQYF. The CDR3 region has the DNA TGTGCCAGCAGCTCGACAGGGGGGACCTACGAGCAGTACTTC. The variable domain in full, with the rest retrieved from reference TRBV11-2 and TRBJ2-7, is EAGVAQSPRYKIIEKRQSVAFWCNPISGHATLYWYQQILGQGPKLLIQFQNNGVVDDSQLPKDRFSAERLKGVDSTLKIQPAKLEDSAVYLCASSSTGGTYEQYFGPGTRLTVT.

The chain combines TRBV5-5 with TRBJ2-1; 10 bases are shared with TRBD1. This CDR3 is built from 15 residues. The germline gives CDR1 SGHKS, CDR2 YYEKEE (reference sequence). V lost 4 bases and J lost 5; bases outside the gene matches: 6. Written as DNA, the CDR3 is TGTGCCAGCAGCGGGGGACAGGGGTTGCACAATGAGCAGTTCTTC. Its protein is CASSGGQGLHNEQFF.

J is TRBJ1-1 and V is TRBV3-1 (or the pseudogene TRBV3-2), with 7 nucleotides matching TRBD1. The V and J ends lost 4 bases and 1 base, in that order; junction bases with no gene match: 6. Per the germline V gene, CDR1 is LGHDT and CDR2 is YNNKEL (reference sequence). CDR3 length: 15 residues. CDR3 in DNA: TGTGCCAGCAGCCGCTACGGACAGGCGAACACTGAAGCTTTCTTT. It is translated as CASSRYGQANTEAFF.

CDR3 DNA sequence: TGTGCCATCAGTCCCGGGTTAGGGGACGAGCAGTACTTC. This gives the protein CAISPGLGDEQYF. V usage is TRBV10-3 and J usage is TRBJ2-7, with D possibly TRBD1 on 5 matching bases. The V end lost 5 bases, the J end lost 5 bases, and 13 bases lay between the germline ends. This CDR3 spans 13 amino acids. The germline V gene encodes CDR1 ENHRY and CDR2 SYGVKD.

J is TRBJ2-1 and V is TRBV5-4; no clear D. The germline gives CDR1 SGHNT, CDR2 YYREEE (reference sequence). Deletions cut 4 bases from V and 0 bases from J, with 11 bases between. This CDR3 is 15 amino acids long. The CDR3 region has the DNA TGTGCCAGCAGCCTTGACATATACTCCTACAATGAGCAGTTCTTC. Protein: CASSLDIYSYNEQFF.

V is TRBV30 and J is TRBJ1-6; D gene ambiguous. V lost 3 bases and J lost 4, with 7 bases in between. CDR1 is GTSNPN and CDR2 is SVGIG in the germline V gene (reference sequence). CDR3 length: 13 amino acids. The DNA for the CDR3 is TGTGCCTGGAGGGGAGAATATAATTCACCCCTCCACTTT. It is translated as CAWRGEYNSPLHF.

The chain has TRBV30 and TRBJ1-6; D remains unclear. The germline V and J ends were trimmed by 1 base and 9 bases, with 13 bases remaining between them. Germline lookup yields CDR1 GTSNPN and CDR2 SVGIG (reference sequence). The CDR3 runs 14 residues. CDR3 in DNA: TGTGCCTGGAGTGATCTGTATCGCGGTTCACCCCTCCACTTT. Its translation is CAWSDLYRGSPLHF.

The genes are TRBV29-1 and TRBJ1-2; 7 bases fit TRBD1. Germline V lookup: CDR1 SQVTM, CDR2 ANQGSEA. J was trimmed by 3 bases and V by 1 base; bases with no gene match: 2. This CDR3 is 13 amino acids long. In nucleotides, the CDR3 is TGCAGCGTTGAAGTTAGGGGGCACTATGGCTACACCTTC. Translation: CSVEVRGHYGYTF.

This clone was observed once. V is TRBV6-1 and J is TRBJ1-2, with D hard to call. Deletions cut 2 bases from V and 7 bases from J, with 14 bases between. The CDR3 consists of 14 residues. Germline V CDR1 and CDR2: MNHNS, SASEGT. CDR3 nucleotide sequence: TGTGCCAGCAGTGAACAAATAGGAGCTCCTGGCTACACCTTC. Translating it yields CASSEQIGAPGYTF.

The chain is built from TRBV6-5 and TRBJ2-7; the D gene is possibly TRBD2 (5 bases). The V end lost 6 bases, the J end lost 3 bases, and 18 bases lay between the germline ends. CDR1 and CDR2 (germline): MNHEY, SVGAGI. This CDR3 region has 15 residues. CDR3 nucleotide sequence: TGTGCCAGCAGATTGGACTCCCCGGGAAGCTACGAGCAGTACTTC. The encoded protein is CASRLDSPGSYEQYF.

CDR3 amino acids: CASSALQGTNEKLFF. The CDR3 nucleotides are TGTGCCAGCTCGGCACTACAGGGAACTAATGAAAAACTGTTTTTT. The chain employs TRBV18 and TRBJ1-4, with TRBD1 as a possible D gene (6 bases). Germline CDR1 and CDR2: KGHSH and LQKENI. This CDR3 has 15 residues. V lost 6 bases to trimming and J lost 1 base, with 12 bases between them.

There are a few counts of this clone. DNA of the CDR3: TGTGCCAGCAGCCCCCGGACAGCCTTCTACACCTTC. It encodes CASSPRTAFYTF. The genes are TRBV7-8 and TRBJ1-2; maybe TRBD1 (6 bases). V was shortened by 5 bases and J by 10 bases, with 14 bases between the two germline ends. This CDR3 contains 12 residues. Germline CDR1 SGHVS, CDR2 FQNEAQ.

In this sample, this clone turned up once. V and J are TRBV30 and TRBJ2-5; perhaps TRBD2 as D (5 bases). The CDR3 sequence is 11 residues long. Between the trimmed V and J ends, which lost 1 base and 6 bases, there was a span of 6 bases. The V gene's germline CDR1 is GTSNPN and CDR2 SVGIG (reference sequence). The CDR3 region is CAWSGGQTQYF. CDR3 coding DNA: TGTGCCTGGAGTGGAGGGCAGACCCAGTACTTC.

This clone was detected only a few times. The rearrangement links TRBV5-1 to TRBJ2-1; 12 nucleotides match TRBD2. The CDR3 is 15 amino acids. The V segment lost 4 bases and the J segment 3 bases; nucleotides outside the gene matches: 2. Germline-derived CDR1 and CDR2 are SGHRS and YFSETQ. The CDR3 DNA reads TGCGCCAGCAGCCCGGGACTAGCGGGCTACAATGAGCAGTTCTTC. It translates to CASSPGLAGYNEQFF.

The rearrangement links TRBV4-1 to TRBJ2-7, with D possibly being TRBD2 (6 bases). This CDR3 region has 15 residues. Between the trimmed V and J ends, which lost 2 bases and 6 bases, there was a span of 17 bases. Germline V gene sequence: CDR1 MGHRA, CDR2 YSYEKL. DNA of the CDR3: TGCGCCAGCAGCCAACGAGTCCGGGGGATCGGCGAGCAGTACTTC. It yields the protein CASSQRVRGIGEQYF.

The V call is TRBV5-4, the J call TRBJ2-7; possible D gene TRBD1, 5 bases. Germline V gene lookup returns CDR1 SGHNT and CDR2 YYREEE (reference sequence). The CDR3 is 15 amino acids. Trimming removed 4 bases from V and 0 bases from J, with 14 bases in between. The CDR3 protein is CASSRDYRSSYEQYF. The CDR3, as DNA: TGTGCCAGCAGCCGTGATTACAGGAGCTCCTACGAGCAGTACTTC.

The chain couples TRBV27 to TRBJ1-5, with 7 bases aligning to TRBD1. This CDR3 comprises 15 residues. Germline values: CDR1 MNHEY, CDR2 SMNVEV (reference sequence). V dropped 5 bases and J dropped 1; count of bases not matched to a gene: 5. CDR3 nucleotides: TGTGCCAGCAGTCGACAGGGCCGGAGCAATCAGCCCCAGCATTTT. It codes for CASSRQGRSNQPQHF.

J is TRBJ2-2 and V is TRBV19; 9 bases agree with TRBD1. Trimming took 5 bases from V and 4 from J; bases not matched to a gene: 5. Germline V lookup: CDR1 LNHDA, CDR2 SQIVND (reference sequence). The CDR3 sequence is 15 residues long. CDR3 DNA: TGTGCCAGTAGTTCGGGGACAGGGTCCACCGGGGAGCTGTTTTTT. This sequence encodes CASSSGTGSTGELFF.

The chain joins TRBV29-1 to TRBJ2-3, with 13 positions matching TRBD2. Germline CDR1 SQVTM, CDR2 ANQGSEA. After removal of 8 bases from V and 5 bases from J, the junction contained 19 bases not matched to a gene. The CDR3 is 18 residues long. For the CDR3, the DNA is TGCAGCATCATCCCCGGGACTAGCGGGGTTGGCCGTGGAGATACGCAGTATTTT. This encodes CSIIPGTSGVGRGDTQYF.

This chain links TRBV5-4 with TRBJ1-1; D is uncertain. The CDR3 spans 14 residues. The V end was cut by 0 bases, the J end by 6 bases, with 12 bases between. The V gene's germline CDR1 is SGHNT and CDR2 YYREEE (reference sequence). CDR3 amino acids: CASSLDPGSAEAFF. CDR3 sequence (DNA): TGTGCCAGCAGCTTGGATCCAGGTAGTGCTGAAGCTTTCTTT.

This clone was recorded only once. The V call is TRBV30, the J call TRBJ1-1, with a weak D call TRBD1 (5 bases). The germline V gene encodes CDR1 GTSNPN and CDR2 SVGIG (reference sequence). The germline V and J ends were trimmed by 3 bases and 8 bases, with 10 bases remaining between them. The CDR3 runs to 11 residues. CDR3 amino acids: CAWREGQEAFF. CDR3 nucleotide sequence: TGTGCCTGGAGGGAGGGGCAGGAAGCTTTCTTT.

Written as DNA, the CDR3 is TGTGCCAGCAGTGGGCCCGGAGGGGATACGCAGTATTTT. This codes for CASSGPGGDTQYF. The V gene is TRBV2, the J gene TRBJ2-3; the D gene is possibly TRBD2 (6 bases). The CDR3 contains 13 residues. With 4 bases removed from V and 6 bases from J, the gap between germline ends came to 11 bases. Per germline, CDR1 SNHLY and CDR2 FYNNEI.

The chain employs TRBV19 and TRBJ2-2; 7 nucleotides agree with TRBD2. This CDR3 is 15 amino acids long. Germline CDR1 reads LNHDA; CDR2 reads SQIVND (reference sequence). With V trimmed by 3 bases and J by 7 bases, 8 bases remained unmatched. This CDR3 reads CASSIRSGTVGELFF. DNA of the CDR3: TGTGCCAGTAGTATTCGGAGCGGGACGGTCGGGGAGCTGTTTTTT.